This T cell receptor (beta chain) was obtained from a study of siplizumab effects on memory and regulatory T cells. Sequenced by immunoSEQ multiplex PCR; TCRdb stores in-frame clones only, minus some. This table holds some 100,000 clones, roughly 96% found once. This CDR3 has 15 residues. V was clipped by 1 base and J by 4 bases, with 10 bases between them. Looked up from germline, CDR1 is SEHNR and CDR2 is FQNEAQ (reference sequence). The sequencing input was naive CD4+ T cells sorted from blood. This sequence originates from a human donor in good health. This chain uses TRBV7-9 with TRBJ2-2, with D unresolved. CDR3 coding DNA: TGTGCCAGCAGCTTAGATGGGCTGGGCACCGGGGAGCTGTTTTTT. It encodes CASSLDGLGTGELFF.